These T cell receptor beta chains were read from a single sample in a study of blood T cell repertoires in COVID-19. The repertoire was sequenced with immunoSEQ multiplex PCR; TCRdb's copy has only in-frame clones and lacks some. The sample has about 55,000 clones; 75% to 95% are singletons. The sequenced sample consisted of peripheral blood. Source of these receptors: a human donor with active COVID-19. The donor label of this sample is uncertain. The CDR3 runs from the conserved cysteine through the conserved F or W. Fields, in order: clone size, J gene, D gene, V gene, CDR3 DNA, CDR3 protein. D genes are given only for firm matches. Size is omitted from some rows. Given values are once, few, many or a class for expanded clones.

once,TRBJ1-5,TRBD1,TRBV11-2,TGTGCCAGCAGCGCGACAGGGCGCAATCAGCCCCAGCATTTT,CASSATGRNQPQHF
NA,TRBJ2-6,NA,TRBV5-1,TGCGCCAGCAGCTTGGGACAAACTGGGGCCAACGTCCTGACTTTC,CASSLGQTGANVLTF
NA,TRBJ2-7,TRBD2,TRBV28,TGTGCCAGCAATTGGGAGGGCCTATTCGAGCAGTACTTC,CASNWEGLFEQYF
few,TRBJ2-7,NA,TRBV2,TGTGCCAGCACCAAGACACCGACCTACGAGCAGTACTTC,CASTKTPTYEQYF
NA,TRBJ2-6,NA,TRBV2,TGTGCCAGCAGTGAGGGCAGCTCCTATGTCCTGACTTTC,CASSEGSSYVLTF
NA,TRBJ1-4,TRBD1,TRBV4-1,TGCGCCAGCAGCCAGACAGGGAACCCCGCAACTAATGAAAAACTGTTTTTT,CASSQTGNPATNEKLFF
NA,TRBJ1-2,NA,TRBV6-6,TGTGCCAGCAGCCCTTCTATGATCAGGGACATCCAGACCTTC,CASSPSMIRDIQTF
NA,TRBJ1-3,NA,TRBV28,TGTGCCAGCAGTTTACCAGGGGCTAAGGGAAACACCATATATTTT,CASSLPGAKGNTIYF
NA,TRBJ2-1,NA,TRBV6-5,TGTGCCAGCAGTAACACCTGGTCCTCCTACAATGAGCAGTTCTTC,CASSNTWSSYNEQFF
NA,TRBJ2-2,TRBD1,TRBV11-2,TGTGCCAGCAGCTCTGGGACAGGGGGCATCACCGGGGAGCTGTTTTTT,CASSSGTGGITGELFF
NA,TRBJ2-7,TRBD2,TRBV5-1,TGCGCCAGCAGCTCCGTGAGCGGGGTAAAGGGAGGCGAGCAGTACTTC,CASSSVSGVKGGEQYF
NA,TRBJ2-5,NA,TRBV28,TGTGCCAGCAGAAGAGCATCCCTCGTACAGACCCAGTACTTC,CASRRASLVQTQYF
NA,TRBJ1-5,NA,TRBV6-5,TGTGCCAGCAGTTCATACCCGGACAGCATCAATCAGCCCCAGCATTTT,CASSSYPDSINQPQHF
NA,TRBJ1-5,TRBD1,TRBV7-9,TGTGCCAGCAGCTTGGGGACAGGGCCTACCAATCAGCCCCAGCATTTT,CASSLGTGPTNQPQHF
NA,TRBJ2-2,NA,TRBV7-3,TGTGCCAGCAGCTTAGAGGGGGCCGGGGAGCTGTTTTTT,CASSLEGAGELFF
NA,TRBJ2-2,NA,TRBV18,TGTGCCAGCTCACCAGGAGTTACCGGGGAGCTGTTTTTT,CASSPGVTGELFF